This T cell receptor (beta chain) came from a study of shared clonotypes between healthy human individuals. Study overall: The study drew on a couple of women and a few men aged 18 to 49 as donors.

Profiling relied on immunoSEQ multiplex PCR, and the TCRdb table lists in-frame clones only, not all of them. The repertoire includes 2,500,000 or so clones, around 93% of them detected once, and about 0.41% sits in the top ten. Germline V gene sequence: CDR1 MNHNS, CDR2 SASEGT. There are 14 residues in the CDR3. Trimming shortened V by 2 bases and J by 8 bases, and 15 bases separated the two germline ends. This receptor was identified in a man aged 18 to 35 in good health. Some clones in this sample may be carry-over from other donors' samples. Sequencing input: naive CD4+ T cells from PBMCs. The subset here: CD45RA+ positively selected. The V and J genes are TRBV6-1 and TRBJ1-2; D gene ambiguous. CDR3 loop: CASSEYGLMSGYTF. The CDR3 DNA reads TGTGCCAGCAGTGAATACGGGTTAATGTCGGGCTACACCTTC.